This TCR beta chain was captured by sequencing in a study of blood T cell repertoires in COVID-19. About the study: Specimens from acute and convalescent COVID-19 originated in the United States, Italy and Spain.

This clone was recorded once. Donors in Cohort 3 counted as recovered after two negative PCRs, clearance, or symptom resolution. CDR1 and CDR2 from the germline V gene are SGHNT and YYREEE (reference sequence). The V and J ends lost 4 bases and 4 bases, in that order; junction bases with no gene match: 6. CDR3 length: 16 residues. TCRdb's table, derived via immunoSEQ multiplex PCR, lists solely in-frame clones and lacks some. The table has 100,000 or so clones, about 86% seen once. Source material: PBMCs or T cells enriched from blood (not recorded which). This clonotype was sampled from a woman between 45 and 60 years old who had recovered from COVID-19. This chain joins TRBV5-4 and TRBJ1-3, with TRBD1 matching over 12 bases. CDR3 DNA sequence: TGTGCCAGCAGCGGGGGACAGGGGGCGCGCGGAAACACCATATATTTT. Its protein is CASSGGQGARGNTIYF.